This T cell receptor (beta chain) was profiled in a study of blood T cell repertoires in COVID-19. Study in general: COVID-19 samples collected from the United States, Italy and Spain covered acute and convalescent phases. Nucleic acid was either cDNA or gDNA, and it came from T cells, B-cell-depleted T cells, or PBMCs.

As originally analysed: Amplified reference gene primers provided the basis for estimating nucleated cell counts. Profiled with immunoSEQ multiplex PCR; TCRdb holds only in-frame clones, not every one. That table furnishes V, J and clone size, whereas the DNA furnished D and trimming. The table has hundreds of thousands of clones, under 85% seen once; the top ten hold roughly 4%. Trimming stripped 7 bases from V and 4 bases from J, with 13 bases between. CDR3 length: 13 amino acids. Sequences were obtained from peripheral blood. This clonotype was sampled from a woman aged 40-49 years with active or convalescent COVID-19. The gene calls are TRBV12-3 or TRBV12-4 and TRBJ1-1; a weak D match, TRBD1 (6 bases). CDR3 residues: CASTPTGPTEAFF. CDR3 bases: TGTGCCAGCACTCCGACAGGTCCCACTGAAGCTTTCTTT.